These 32 T cell receptor beta chains came from one sample sequenced in a study of OX40 agonist ivuxolimab in advanced cancers. The table came from immunoSEQ multiplex PCR; TCRdb's copy has only in-frame clones and leaves some out. The sample has tens of thousands of clones, around 88% seen once. The specimen comprised CD4+ or CD8+ T cells sorted from blood, sampled in a trial of the OX40 agonist ivuxolimab. The receptors stem from an adult with an advanced solid tumor such as melanoma, head and neck, liver or kidney cancer.

The CDR3 DNA reads TGTGCCAGCAGTCGGGGGGGCTTCTTTGGACTAGGAGGGGATGAGCAGTTCTTC. Residues: CASSRGGFFGLGGDEQFF. This chain uses TRBV27 with TRBJ2-1; 8 bases fit TRBD2. The CDR3 spans 18 residues. Germline V gene data show CDR1 as MNHEY and CDR2 as SMNVEV (reference sequence). Trimming removed 5 bases from V and 8 bases from J; junction bases left unmatched: 20.

As regards this clone: Germline is not matched at one junction end, which may reflect a read error. In DNA form, the CDR3 reads TGCGCCAGCAGTTTGGATGGGGGGAGGGAGCAGTACTTC. This gives the protein CASSLDGGREQYF. The genes are TRBV5-1 and TRBJ2-7, with D possibly matching TRBD2 (6 bases). This CDR3 spans 13 amino acids. Germline values: CDR1 SGHRS, CDR2 YFSETQ. The whole variable domain, remainder taken from reference TRBV5-1 and TRBJ2-7, is KAGVTQTPRYLIKTRGQQVTLSCSPISGHRSVSWYQQTPGQGLQFLFEYFSETQRNKGNFPGRFSGRQFSNSRSEMNVSTLELGDSALYLCASSLDGGREQYFGPGTRLTVT.

The V call is TRBV18, the J call TRBJ1-1; no firm D call. Trimming stripped 6 bases from V and 1 base from J, with 9 bases between. This CDR3 has 13 residues. From germline, CDR1 is KGHSH and CDR2 LQKENI. The CDR3 DNA reads as TGTGCCAGCTCTAAAGGGAGGAACACTGAAGCTTTCTTT. Residues: CASSKGRNTEAFF.

The rearrangement uses TRBV11-2 and TRBJ2-5; TRBD2 aligns across 7 bases. V lost 1 base, J lost 5 bases, and 10 bases stayed unmatched. Per the germline V gene, CDR1 is SGHAT and CDR2 is FQNNGV. This CDR3 is 16 amino acids long. The chain's CDR3 is CASSLVSSGVGETQYF. The CDR3 DNA reads TGTGCCAGCAGCTTAGTGTCTAGCGGTGTTGGTGAGACCCAGTACTTC.

The chain has TRBV6-5 and TRBJ2-1; 7 nucleotides match TRBD2. Germline lookup yields CDR1 MNHEY and CDR2 SVGAGI. V was clipped by 5 bases and J by 4 bases; unmatched bases: 5. This CDR3 is built from 14 residues. CDR3 sequence reads: CASSQRERYNEQFF. In nucleotides, the CDR3 is TGTGCCAGCAGTCAGCGGGAAAGATACAATGAGCAGTTCTTC.

The chain joins TRBV6-1 to TRBJ2-2, with D tentatively TRBD1 or TRBD2 (6 bases each). This CDR3 has 16 amino acids. Trimming took off 1 base at V and 4 bases at J, with 13 bases between the two ends. Looked up from germline, CDR1 is MNHNS and CDR2 is SASEGT. The CDR3 DNA reads as TGTGCCAGCAGTGAAGTTGGCGGGACAACCACCGGGGAGCTGTTTTTT. Amino acid sequence: CASSEVGGTTTGELFF.

The V gene is TRBV6-6, the J gene TRBJ1-1; D is possibly TRBD1 (5 bases). This CDR3 contains 14 residues. Germline V gene lookup returns CDR1 MNHNY and CDR2 SVGAGI (reference sequence). The V gene lost 6 bases and the J gene lost 1 base, with 12 bases spanning the gap. CDR3 sequence reads: CASSQRQWNTEAFF. The CDR3 DNA reads TGTGCCAGCAGCCAGAGACAGTGGAACACTGAAGCTTTCTTT.

V and J are TRBV18 and TRBJ2-7; TRBD1 or TRBD2 may be the D gene (5 bases each). CDR3 length equals 15 residues. Germline V gene data show CDR1 as KGHSH and CDR2 as LQKENI. V was clipped by 4 bases and J by 7 bases, with 20 bases between them. The DNA of the CDR3 is TGTGCCAGCTCACGAACCGGGACCAACTCATGGGAGCAGTACTTC. Amino acid sequence: CASSRTGTNSWEQYF.

V usage is TRBV27 and J usage is TRBJ1-5; maybe TRBD1 (5 bases). The V and J ends lost 6 bases and 4 bases respectively, with 7 bases between them. Germline CDR1 MNHEY, CDR2 SMNVEV (reference sequence). The CDR3 sequence is 12 residues long. DNA of the CDR3: TGTGCCAGCAGGGCAGGGAATCAGCCCCAGCATTTT. Its protein product is CASRAGNQPQHF.

V is TRBV4-1 and J is TRBJ2-5, with TRBD1 matching 8 bases. With V trimmed by 6 bases and J by 2 bases, 5 bases remained unmatched. The CDR3 covers 14 residues. Germline V gene lookup returns CDR1 MGHRA and CDR2 YSYEKL. In nucleotides, the CDR3 is TGCGCCAGCAGGTTAACAGGGGGACAAGAGACCCAGTACTTC. Its translation: CASRLTGGQETQYF.

V and J are TRBV6-1 and TRBJ1-4; no clear D gene. CDR3 length equals 12 residues. Between the trimmed V and J ends, which lost 1 base and 6 bases, there was a span of 3 bases. Per the germline V gene, CDR1 is MNHNS and CDR2 is SASEGT. This CDR3 reads CASSEVDEKLFF. DNA of the CDR3: TGTGCCAGCAGTGAAGTGGATGAAAAACTGTTTTTT.

In its sample, this clone was seen a few times. J is TRBJ2-3 and V is TRBV5-1; 11 bases line up with TRBD1. V shed 3 bases, J shed 2 bases, and the junction held 5 bases outside the gene matches. CDR1 is SGHRS, CDR2 YFSETQ, per germline. The CDR3 spans 16 residues. CDR3 in amino acids: CASSYGQGAITDTQYF. In DNA form, the CDR3 reads TGCGCCAGCAGCTACGGACAGGGGGCTATCACAGATACGCAGTATTTT.

This chain joins TRBV19 and TRBJ2-7; TRBD1 might be the D (5 bases). Trimming cost V 8 bases and J 2 bases, with 13 bases left between them. Germline V gene lookup returns CDR1 LNHDA and CDR2 SQIVND (reference sequence). This CDR3 is 13 amino acids long. The CDR3 nucleotides read TGTGCCAGTGCTGGGGCAGCAACCTACGAGCAGTACTTC. The encoded protein is CASAGAATYEQYF.

By its share, this clone is medium-sized. The chain employs TRBV6-5 and TRBJ2-7; possible D gene TRBD2, 5 bases. V dropped 7 bases and J dropped 3 bases, with 10 bases sitting between them. The CDR3 length is 12 residues. Looked up from germline, CDR1 is MNHEY and CDR2 is SVGAGI. As DNA, the CDR3 is TGTGCCAGCATCGGGGTCGGCTACGAGCAGTACTTC. Residues: CASIGVGYEQYF.

This clone was seen a few times. The gene calls are TRBV2 and TRBJ2-5; D gene uncertain. Germline V gene sequence: CDR1 SNHLY, CDR2 FYNNEI. This CDR3 has 10 residues. Trimming shortened V by 6 bases and J by 5 bases, and 4 bases separated the two germline ends. CDR3 coding DNA: TGTGCCAGCAGGGTGGAGACCCAGTACTTC. This codes for CASRVETQYF.

In regard to this clone: This CDR3 is also generated by other DNA sequences in the sample. This chain uses TRBV7-8 with TRBJ2-7; TRBD2 matches 8 bases. CDR3 length equals 15 residues. Germline CDR1 SGHVS, CDR2 FQNEAQ. V lost 0 bases and J lost 9; bases outside the gene matches: 10. CDR3 nucleotides: TGTGCCAGCAGCTTAGCTTGGGCCAGCGGGAGTCGGCAGTACTTC. This sequence encodes CASSLAWASGSRQYF.

The J gene is TRBJ2-5, the V gene TRBV4-2; D is uncertain. The V gene lost 1 base and the J gene lost 3 bases, with 18 bases spanning the gap. This CDR3 has 17 residues. CDR1 LGHNA and CDR2 YNFKEQ come from the germline V gene. In nucleotides, the CDR3 is TGTGCCAGCAGCCAAGGTTTTGTTGGGTTACCCAAAGAGACCCAGTACTTC. Its protein product is CASSQGFVGLPKETQYF.

The rearrangement uses TRBV10-3 and TRBJ2-3, with 7 bases aligning to TRBD2. The germline V gene encodes CDR1 ENHRY and CDR2 SYGVKD. V lost 6 bases and J lost 1; bases outside the gene matches: 4. This CDR3 has 14 residues. The CDR3 nucleotides are TGTGCCATCAGCCGGGACTACGGCACAGATACGCAGTATTTT. This gives the protein CAISRDYGTDTQYF.

This clone has just one count. The J gene is TRBJ2-7, the V gene TRBV7-3; 9 bases agree with TRBD2. V lost 2 bases, J lost 3 bases, and 5 bases stayed unmatched. Germline V gene sequence: CDR1 SGHTA, CDR2 FQGTGA. The CDR3 is 15 amino acids. The CDR3 DNA reads as TGTGCCAGCAGCTTAGGGCTAGCGGGACACTACGAGCAGTACTTC. Its protein is CASSLGLAGHYEQYF. The complete variable domain, with remaining parts taken from reference TRBV7-3 and TRBJ2-7, reads GAGVSQTPSNKVTEKGKYVELRCDPISGHTALYWYRQSLGQGPEFLIYFQGTGAADDSGLPNDRFFAVRPEGSVSTLKIQRTERGDSAVYLCASSLGLAGHYEQYFGPGTRLTVT.

The V gene is TRBV25-1, the J gene TRBJ1-1, with D possibly TRBD1 on 6 matching bases. The V gene's germline CDR1 is MGHDK and CDR2 SYGVNS. CDR3 size: 15 residues. Deletions cut 1 base from V and 5 bases from J, with 14 bases between. As DNA, the CDR3 is TGTGCCAGCAGTGAATTTGGCAGGGGTGGTACTGAAGCTTTCTTT. Translation: CASSEFGRGGTEAFF.

This clone was seen only a few times. V is TRBV6-1 and J is TRBJ1-3, with D perhaps TRBD1 (5 bases). This CDR3 has 14 residues. Germline V gene data show CDR1 as MNHNS and CDR2 as SASEGT. The V end lost 7 bases, the J end lost 5 bases, and 15 bases lay between the germline ends. The CDR3 nucleotides read TGTGCCAGCAAAGGGACTGGCGTAAGAAACACCATATATTTT. Protein product: CASKGTGVRNTIYF.

The chain carries TRBV27 and TRBJ1-5; D gene ambiguous. This CDR3 is built from 13 residues. The germline CDR1 and CDR2 sequences are MNHEY and SMNVEV (reference sequence). Trimming took off 2 bases at V and 7 bases at J, with 9 bases between the two ends. This CDR3 reads CASSLGGWQPQHF. The CDR3 DNA is TGTGCCAGCAGTTTAGGTGGCTGGCAGCCCCAGCATTTT.

The V gene is TRBV11-2, the J gene TRBJ2-1; D is tentatively TRBD1 or TRBD2 (6 bases each). The germline V gene encodes CDR1 SGHAT and CDR2 FQNNGV. CDR3 length: 15 residues. The V gene lost 3 bases and the J gene lost 4 bases, with 13 bases spanning the gap. The CDR3 sequence is CASSFRGLSYNEQFF. In DNA form, the CDR3 reads TGTGCCAGCAGCTTCCGGGGGCTATCATACAATGAGCAGTTCTTC.

The chain recombines TRBV5-1 with TRBJ2-5; D remains ambiguous. The CDR3 consists of 15 residues. Trimming removed 0 bases at V and 4 bases at J, with 13 bases between. Germline-derived CDR1 and CDR2 are SGHRS and YFSETQ. The CDR3 loop reads CASSLGSVGSETQYF. The CDR3 bases are TGCGCCAGCAGCTTGGGGTCGGTAGGCTCAGAGACCCAGTACTTC.

This sequence joins TRBV11-3 and TRBJ2-1, with D hard to call. The CDR3 totals 13 residues. Per the germline V gene, CDR1 is SGHNT and CDR2 is YENEEA. Trimming took 1 base from V and 5 from J, leaving 6 bases between them. The CDR3 sequence: CASSLVPHNEQFF. Here the CDR3 DNA reads TGTGCCAGCAGCTTAGTCCCACACAATGAGCAGTTCTTC.

The chain recombines TRBV4-1 with TRBJ2-1, with 13 bases fitting TRBD2. V lost 0 bases and J lost 7; bases outside the gene matches: 3. This CDR3 contains 16 residues. Germline V gene data show CDR1 as MGHRA and CDR2 as YSYEKL. In DNA form, the CDR3 reads TGCGCCAGCAGCCAAGATCTGGGACTAGCGGGGAATGAGCAGTTCTTC. Its translation is CASSQDLGLAGNEQFF.

There are a few counts of this clone. The chain has TRBV30 and TRBJ1-1, with D unresolved. Trimming shortened V by 0 bases and J by 6 bases, and 14 bases separated the two germline ends. The CDR3 consists of 14 residues. The germline V gene has CDR1 GTSNPN and CDR2 SVGIG (reference sequence). This CDR3 reads CAWSVVFLSAEAFF. In DNA form, the CDR3 reads TGTGCCTGGAGTGTAGTGTTTTTGTCTGCTGAAGCTTTCTTT.

This clone was found a few times. The V gene is TRBV6-4, the J gene TRBJ2-3, with a weak D call TRBD1 (5 bases). Trimming removed 0 bases at V and 4 bases at J, with 8 bases between. CDR3 length equals 14 residues. Looked up from germline, CDR1 is MRHNA and CDR2 is SNTAGT. The DNA for the CDR3 is TGTGCCAGCAGTGACTCCAGGGAAGCAGATACGCAGTATTTT. Translation gives CASSDSREADTQYF.

The DNA of the CDR3 is TGTGCCAGAAGCTTAGGTTCCCGGAGCGGGGCCAAAAACATTCAGTACTTC. Amino acid sequence: CARSLGSRSGAKNIQYF. V and J are TRBV7-5 and TRBJ2-4; the DNA was not compared with TRBD2, the D call given in the table. TRBV7-5 is a pseudogene locus. The CDR3 loop spans 17 amino acids.

The genes are TRBV5-6 and TRBJ2-5; the D gene could be TRBD1 or TRBD2 (5 bases each). The CDR3 is 12 amino acids. CDR1 is SGHDT and CDR2 is YYEEEE in the germline V gene. Trimming removed 4 bases at V and 9 bases at J, with 13 bases between. CDR3 DNA sequence: TGTGCCAGCAGCCGGGGAAGAGGGGCCCAGTACTTC. Translation gives CASSRGRGAQYF.

The genes are TRBV4-2 and TRBJ1-4; possibly TRBD1 for D (5 bases). Germline V gene sequence: CDR1 LGHNA, CDR2 YNFKEQ. The CDR3 has 15 residues. Between the trimmed V and J ends, which lost 0 bases and 5 bases, there was a span of 10 bases. The chain's CDR3 is CASSQEETVNEKLFF. The CDR3 coding sequence is TGTGCCAGCAGCCAAGAAGAGACAGTCAATGAAAAACTGTTTTTT.

The chain couples TRBV5-1 to TRBJ2-7, with 8 bases identical to TRBD2. This CDR3 is 16 amino acids long. The germline CDR1 and CDR2 sequences are SGHRS and YFSETQ. V shed 3 bases, J shed 1 base, and the junction held 9 bases outside the gene matches. The CDR3 coding sequence is TGCGCCAGCAGCTGGACACTAGCGGAGTCGTCCTACGAGCAGTACTTC. This gives the protein CASSWTLAESSYEQYF.